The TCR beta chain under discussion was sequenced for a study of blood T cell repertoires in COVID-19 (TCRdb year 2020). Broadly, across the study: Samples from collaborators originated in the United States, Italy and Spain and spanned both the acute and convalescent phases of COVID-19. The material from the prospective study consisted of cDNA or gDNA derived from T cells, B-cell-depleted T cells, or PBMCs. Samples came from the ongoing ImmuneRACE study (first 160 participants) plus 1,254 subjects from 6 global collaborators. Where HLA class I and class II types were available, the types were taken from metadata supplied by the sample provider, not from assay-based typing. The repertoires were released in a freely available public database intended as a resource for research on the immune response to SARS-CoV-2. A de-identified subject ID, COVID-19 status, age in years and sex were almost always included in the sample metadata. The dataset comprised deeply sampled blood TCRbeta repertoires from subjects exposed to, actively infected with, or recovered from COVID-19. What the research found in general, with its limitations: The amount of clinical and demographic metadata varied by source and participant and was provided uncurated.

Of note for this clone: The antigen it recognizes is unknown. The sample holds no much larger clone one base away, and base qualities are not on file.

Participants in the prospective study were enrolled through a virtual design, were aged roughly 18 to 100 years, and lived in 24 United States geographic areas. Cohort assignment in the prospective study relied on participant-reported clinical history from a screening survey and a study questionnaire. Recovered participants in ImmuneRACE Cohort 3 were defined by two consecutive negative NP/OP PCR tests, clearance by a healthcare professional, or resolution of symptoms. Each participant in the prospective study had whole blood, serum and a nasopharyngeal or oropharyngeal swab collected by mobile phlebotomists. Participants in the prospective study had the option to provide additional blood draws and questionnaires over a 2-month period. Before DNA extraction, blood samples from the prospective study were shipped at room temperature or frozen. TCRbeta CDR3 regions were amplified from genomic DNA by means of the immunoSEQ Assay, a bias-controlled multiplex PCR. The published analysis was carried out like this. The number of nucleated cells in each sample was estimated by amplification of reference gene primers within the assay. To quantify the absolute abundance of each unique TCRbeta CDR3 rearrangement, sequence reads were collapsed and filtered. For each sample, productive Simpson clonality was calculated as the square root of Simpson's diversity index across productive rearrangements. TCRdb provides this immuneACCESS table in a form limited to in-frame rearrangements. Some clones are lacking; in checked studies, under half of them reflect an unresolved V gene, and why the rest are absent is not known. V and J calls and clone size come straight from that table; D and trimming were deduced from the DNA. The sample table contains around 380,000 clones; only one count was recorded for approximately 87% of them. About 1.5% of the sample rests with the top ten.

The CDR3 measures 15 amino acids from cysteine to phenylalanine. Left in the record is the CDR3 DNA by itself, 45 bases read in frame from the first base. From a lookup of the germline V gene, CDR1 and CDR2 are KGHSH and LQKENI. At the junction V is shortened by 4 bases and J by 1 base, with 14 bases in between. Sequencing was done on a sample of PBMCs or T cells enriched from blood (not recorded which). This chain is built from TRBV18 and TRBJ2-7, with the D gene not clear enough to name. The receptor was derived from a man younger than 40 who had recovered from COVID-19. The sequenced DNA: TGTGCCAGCTCACGAGAGGAAAGCAGATCCTACGAGCAGTACTTC. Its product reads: CASSREESRSYEQYF. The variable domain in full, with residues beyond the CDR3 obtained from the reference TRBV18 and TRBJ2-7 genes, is NAGVMQNPRHLVRRRGQEARLRCSPMKGHSHVYWYRQLPEEGLKFMVYLQKENIIDESGMPKERFSAEFPKEGPSILRIQQVVRGDSAAYFCASSREESRSYEQYFGPGTRLTVT.